The 24 T cell receptor beta chains reported below all come from one sample, sequenced in a study of cytomegalovirus exposure and HLA in healthy donors. The PCR made use of 60 Vbeta and 13 Jbeta primers. Generated by immunoSEQ multiplex PCR, the TCRdb table keeps only in-frame clones and is missing some. The data show roughly 130,000 clones, with 65% to 75% seen just once and 6.6% held by the top ten. Sequenced sample: PBMCs. These receptors all come from a man aged 40-55 years in good health and CMV-seropositive.

The chain joins TRBV28 to TRBJ2-7, with a weak D call TRBD1 (5 bases). Trimming removed 1 base at V and 2 bases at J, with 12 bases between. Germline V CDR1 and CDR2: MDHEN, SYDVKM. The CDR3 extends over 15 amino acids. For the CDR3, the DNA is TGTGCCAGCAGTTTATTGCCAGGGCAAGCCTACGAGCAGTACTTC. Translating it yields CASSLLPGQAYEQYF.

The genes are TRBV5-1 and TRBJ2-5; 7 bases match TRBD2. With V trimmed by 7 bases and J by 4 bases, 10 bases remained unmatched. CDR1 and CDR2 from the germline V gene are SGHRS and YFSETQ. The CDR3 length is 14 residues. CDR3 protein: CASGLGLVGETQYF. For the CDR3, the DNA is TGCGCCAGCGGTCTAGGACTAGTTGGAGAGACCCAGTACTTC.

This chain links TRBV7-9 with TRBJ2-7, with D perhaps TRBD2 (6 bases). The ends were cut back, 4 bases at V and 4 bases at J, with 11 bases in the middle. The CDR3 length is 13 residues. The germline gives CDR1 SEHNR, CDR2 FQNEAQ (reference sequence). The CDR3 DNA is TGTGCCAGCAGCTCAGAGGCGGGATACGAGCAGTACTTC. It encodes CASSSEAGYEQYF.

This clone was picked up a small number of times. The chain carries TRBV6-6 and TRBJ2-7; 8 nucleotides line up with TRBD1. Germline CDR1 MNHNY, CDR2 SVGAGI (reference sequence). The CDR3 has 13 amino acids. Trimming removed 6 bases from V and 3 bases from J; junction bases left unmatched: 4. The CDR3 DNA reads as TGTGCCAGCAGACAGGGGGTCATCTACGAGCAGTACTTC. This translates into CASRQGVIYEQYF.

The chain links TRBV18 to TRBJ2-7; 8 bases map to TRBD1. V lost 5 bases to trimming and J lost 0 bases; unmatched junction nucleotides: 12. The length of the CDR3 is 17 residues. CDR1 and CDR2 from the germline V gene are KGHSH and LQKENI. Here the CDR3 reads CASSGPEGTGSSYEQYF. In nucleotides, the CDR3 is TGTGCCAGCTCAGGACCAGAGGGGACAGGTAGCTCCTACGAGCAGTACTTC.

The CDR3 DNA reads as TGTGCCAGCCAACTGACTCTCTCGGAGACCCAGTACTTC. This encodes CASQLTLSETQYF. The V and J genes are TRBV27 and TRBJ2-5, with D unresolved. This CDR3 region has 13 residues. V was shortened by 8 bases and J by 5 bases, with 15 bases between the two germline ends. Germline V gene sequence: CDR1 MNHEY, CDR2 SMNVEV (reference sequence).

The chain joins TRBV19 to TRBJ1-1; 10 bases line up with TRBD1. This CDR3 is built from 16 residues. Germline V gene data show CDR1 as LNHDA and CDR2 as SQIVND (reference sequence). J gave up 3 bases and V 3 bases, and 7 bases lay outside the gene matches. The CDR3 nucleotides are TGTGCCAGTAGTATCCGACAGGGGGCGCCGGACACTGAAGCTTTCTTT. Amino acids: CASSIRQGAPDTEAFF.

The chain is built from TRBV25-1 and TRBJ2-1, with 11 nucleotides matching TRBD1. Trimming cost V 1 base and J 7 bases; bases outside gene matches: 9. The CDR3 sequence is 17 residues long. Germline CDR1 and CDR2: MGHDK and SYGVNS. CDR3 amino acids: CASSESRPGQGGNEQFF. The CDR3, as DNA: TGTGCCAGCAGTGAATCCCGACCGGGACAGGGGGGGAATGAGCAGTTCTTC.

The chain joins TRBV6-6 to TRBJ2-7; 7 bases are shared with TRBD1. V dropped 10 bases and J dropped 5; count of bases not matched to a gene: 8. The V gene's germline CDR1 is MNHNY and CDR2 SVGAGI (reference sequence). This CDR3 contains 12 residues. CDR3 loop: CATRQGNHEQYF. DNA of the CDR3: TGTGCCACCCGACAGGGTAATCACGAGCAGTACTTC.

This clone has a single count. V and J are TRBV7-6 and TRBJ2-7, with 7 bases identical to TRBD1. This CDR3 has 15 amino acids. J gave up 5 bases and V 3 bases, and 10 bases lay outside the gene matches. Per germline, CDR1 SGHVS and CDR2 FNYEAQ. CDR3 DNA sequence: TGTGCCAGCAGCTTTGGGCCACAGGGGTCCAACGAGCAGTACTTC. As protein: CASSFGPQGSNEQYF.

The J gene is TRBJ2-2, the V gene TRBV7-8; 7 bases map to TRBD1. V lost 7 bases and J lost 3; bases outside the gene matches: 11. CDR1 is SGHVS and CDR2 is FQNEAQ in the germline V gene. The CDR3 covers 16 residues. The CDR3 is CASKGRKGAHTGELFF. In nucleotides, the CDR3 is TGTGCCAGCAAGGGGCGCAAGGGGGCGCACACCGGGGAGCTGTTTTTT. The variable domain in full, with the rest retrieved from reference TRBV7-8 and TRBJ2-2, is GAGVSQSPRYKVAKRGQDVALRCDPISGHVSLFWYQQALGQGPEFLTYFQNEAQLDKSGLPSDRFFAERPEGSVSTLKIQRTQQEDSAVYLCASKGRKGAHTGELFFGEGSRLTVL.

The chain links TRBV4-2 to TRBJ1-2, with D unresolved. The germline CDR1 and CDR2 sequences are LGHNA and YNFKEQ. The CDR3 has 14 amino acids. V lost 1 base, J lost 1 base, and 7 bases lay in between. In DNA form, the CDR3 reads TGTGCCAGCAGCCAAGTCGGTCTTAACTATGGCTACACCTTC. This codes for CASSQVGLNYGYTF.

This chain joins TRBV5-4 and TRBJ1-4; TRBD1 aligns across 11 bases. Germline V gives CDR1 SGHNT, CDR2 YYREEE (reference sequence). This CDR3 is built from 16 residues. V lost 4 bases to trimming and J lost 7 bases; unmatched junction nucleotides: 9. The DNA of the CDR3 is TGTGCCAGCAGCCTGGAGGACAGGGGGCGCGGTGAAAAACTGTTTTTT. Translating gives CASSLEDRGRGEKLFF.

The V and J genes are TRBV29-1 and TRBJ2-6, with TRBD1 matching 8 bases. The CDR3 length is 12 residues. V trimming: 4 bases; J trimming: 10 bases; junction bases outside the gene matches: 3. Germline assignment: CDR1 SQVTM and CDR2 ANQGSEA. The CDR3 DNA reads TGCAGCGTTGGGACAGGGTATAACGTCCTGACTTTC. Its protein is CSVGTGYNVLTF. Full variable domain (rest looked up from reference TRBV29-1 and TRBJ2-6): SAVISQKPSRDICQRGTSLTIQCQVDSQVTMMFWYRQQPGQSLTLIATANQGSEATYESGFVIDKFPISRPNLTFSTLTVSNMSPEDSSIYLCSVGTGYNVLTFGAGSRLTVL.

The chain employs TRBV27 and TRBJ2-5; 8 nucleotides agree with TRBD1. The germline V gene encodes CDR1 MNHEY and CDR2 SMNVEV (reference sequence). The CDR3 totals 14 residues. Losses at the gene ends were 5 bases for V and 4 bases for J; bases not matched to a gene: 6. The CDR3 nucleotides are TGTGCCAGCAGTGGTGGACAGGGAGGAGAGACCCAGTACTTC. Translation: CASSGGQGGETQYF.

The chain employs TRBV29-1 and TRBJ2-7, with TRBD2 matching 15 bases. The CDR3 loop spans 16 amino acids. The V and J ends lost 0 bases and 4 bases, in that order; junction bases with no gene match: 4. CDR1 is SQVTM and CDR2 is ANQGSEA in the germline V gene. Written as DNA, the CDR3 is TGCAGCGTTGAAGATAGGACTAGCGGGAGGGTGTACGAGCAGTACTTC. It encodes CSVEDRTSGRVYEQYF.

As DNA, the CDR3 is TGTGCCAGCAGCGTAGGCGGAGAAGCTTATGGCTACACCTTC. Translation gives CASSVGGEAYGYTF. The V gene is TRBV9, the J gene TRBJ1-2; no clear D gene. Trimming pared 0 bases from V and 5 bases from J, leaving 11 bases between. There are 14 residues in the CDR3. Germline loops: CDR1 SGDLS, CDR2 YYNGEE.

The chain recombines TRBV10-3 with TRBJ2-2, with 7 bases lining up with TRBD1. The CDR3 loop spans 13 amino acids. After removal of 4 bases from V and 6 bases from J, the junction contained 2 bases not matched to a gene. CDR1 is ENHRY, CDR2 SYGVKD, per germline. The CDR3 here is CAISGQGAGELFF. Written as DNA, the CDR3 is TGTGCCATCAGTGGGCAGGGGGCCGGGGAGCTGTTTTTT.

The rearrangement links TRBV5-1 to TRBJ1-1, with D perhaps TRBD1 (6 bases). Looked up from germline, CDR1 is SGHRS and CDR2 is YFSETQ. Trimming left V 2 bases short and J 1 base short, with 9 bases between. CDR3 length: 14 residues. CDR3 in amino acids: CASSLQGRNTEAFF. The CDR3 region has the DNA TGCGCCAGCAGCTTACAGGGTAGGAACACTGAAGCTTTCTTT.

V gene TRBV5-5 combines with J gene TRBJ2-5; weak D call: TRBD1 (5 bases). Between the trimmed V and J ends, which lost 3 bases and 8 bases, there was a span of 11 bases. The CDR3 totals 12 residues. CDR1 SGHKS and CDR2 YYEKEE come from the germline V gene (reference sequence). Here the CDR3 DNA reads TGTGCCAGCAGCTCAACAGGCAGTACCCAGTACTTC. Translated: CASSSTGSTQYF.

The table lists this clone with a few counts. This chain connects TRBV2 to TRBJ2-1, with 9 bases fitting TRBD2. CDR1 is SNHLY, CDR2 FYNNEI, per germline. The CDR3 is made up of 14 amino acids. V trimming: 7 bases; J trimming: 5 bases; junction bases outside the gene matches: 6. CDR3: CASIPGLANNEQFF. The DNA for the CDR3 is TGTGCCAGCATCCCGGGACTAGCTAACAATGAGCAGTTCTTC. Using reference TRBV2 and TRBJ2-1 for the parts outside the CDR3, the full variable domain is EPEVTQTPSHQVTQMGQEVILRCVPISNHLYFYWYRQILGQKVEFLVSFYNNEISEKSEIFDDQFSVERPDGSNFTLKIRSTKLEDSAMYFCASIPGLANNEQFFGPGTRLTVL.

The chain joins TRBV28 to TRBJ2-5; 11 bases match TRBD2. With V trimmed by 8 bases and J by 0 bases, 8 bases remained unmatched. Germline loops: CDR1 MDHEN, CDR2 SYDVKM. The CDR3 sequence is 16 residues long. CDR3 bases: TGTGCCAGCGTTAAAAGACTAGCGGGGTACCAAGAGACCCAGTACTTC. Translated: CASVKRLAGYQETQYF.

V is TRBV5-1 and J is TRBJ1-1; perhaps TRBD1 as D (5 bases). Germline V gene lookup returns CDR1 SGHRS and CDR2 YFSETQ. The CDR3 runs 16 residues. Deletions cut 4 bases from V and 5 bases from J, with 21 bases between. The CDR3 sequence is CASSPSAGQRRTEAFF. The CDR3, as DNA: TGCGCCAGCAGCCCTTCCGCAGGACAAAGACGGACTGAAGCTTTCTTT.

This clone was observed a single time. The rearrangement uses TRBV28 and TRBJ2-7; 10 positions agree with TRBD1. The CDR3 is 17 residues long. Germline CDR1 reads MDHEN; CDR2 reads SYDVKM. Unmatched junction bases numbered 17, after V lost 6 bases and J lost 6 bases. This CDR3 reads CASSAGTGVLLYGEQYF. The CDR3 nucleotides read TGTGCCAGCAGCGCCGGGACAGGGGTTCTTCTATATGGCGAGCAGTACTTC.